Presented here are 9 T cell receptor beta chains from one specimen sequenced in a study of Graves' ophthalmopathy and Graves' hyperthyroidism (dated by TCRdb to about 2018). The sequencing machine was an Illumina HiSeq 2000. For repertoire sequencing, TCR beta CDR3 regions were amplified from RNA transcripts. The first round was an RT-PCR using HTBI primers with the Qiagen OneStep RT-PCR kit, and this first round was followed by a second-round multiplex PCR, then size selection and purification. TCRdb reprocessing: public reads trimmed at Q25 with fastp, clones called with MiXCR, in-frame beta chains kept. Every CDR3 protein is listed once, alongside the most common genes and DNA of its rows. This sample has 230,000 or so distinct CDR3 sequences in its table, and around 50% of those were observed once. Roughly 45% of the sample is held by the ten biggest clonotypes. Sequenced sample: peripheral blood. These receptors originate from an adult man with Graves' ophthalmopathy.

This clonotype was observed a handful of times. This rearrangement joins TRBV5-1 to TRBJ1-1; D gene ambiguous. V was cut by 0 bases and J by 0 bases, with 6 bases left in between. CDR3 size: 14 residues. From germline, CDR1 is SGHRS and CDR2 YFSETQ. CDR3 DNA: TGCGCCAGCAGCTTGGCCCGAATGAACACTGAAGCTTTCTTT. It specifies CASSLARMNTEAFF.

Note on this clonotype: This sequence may be a read error, since a much larger clone differs from it by one base. The genes are TRBV29-1 and TRBJ2-5; D may be TRBD2 (6 bases). CDR1 is SQVTM, CDR2 ANQGSEA, per germline. CDR3 size: 14 residues. The CDR3 DNA is TGCAGCGTATGGAGGGCATCCTACCAAGATACCCAGTACTTC. Protein product: CSVWRASYQDTQYF.

Comment on this clonotype: This likely comes from a read error, as the CDR3 has no conserved phenylalanine or tryptophan at its end. This chain joins TRBV20-1 and TRBJ1-1; TRBD1 aligns across 7 bases. Per germline, CDR1 DFQATT and CDR2 SNEGSKA (reference sequence). The J segment lost 3 bases and the V segment lost 2 bases, leaving 0 bases of the junction unmatched. The CDR3 covers 12 residues. This chain's CDR3 is CSARQGDTEAFL. Written as DNA, the CDR3 is TGCAGTGCTAGACAGGGGGACACTGAAGCTTTCCTT.

The rearrangement joins TRBV7-8 to TRBJ2-5, with D possibly matching TRBD1 (7 bases). CDR3 length: 15 residues. V was shortened by 6 bases and J by 2 bases, with 16 bases between the two germline ends. CDR1 is SGHVS, CDR2 FQNEAQ, per germline. The CDR3 region is CASSDTAGQQETQYF. In DNA, the CDR3 is TGTGCCAGCAGTGACACCGCGGGACAGCAAGAGACCCAGTACTTC.

The chain employs TRBV7-6 and TRBJ1-4, with D perhaps matching TRBD1 (6 bases). The germline V gene encodes CDR1 SGHVS and CDR2 FNYEAQ. V was clipped by 1 base and J by 4 bases, with 10 bases between them. The CDR3 has 15 residues. CDR3 sequence: CASSLGQVNNEKLFF. CDR3 coding DNA: TGTGCCAGCAGCTTAGGACAGGTTAATAATGAAAAACTGTTTTTT.

The chain has TRBV7-2 and TRBJ1-4; maybe TRBD1 (5 bases). The length of the CDR3 is 13 residues. Germline assignment: CDR1 SGHTA and CDR2 FQGNSA. V was cut by 4 bases and J by 5 bases, with 8 bases left in between. The CDR3 region has the DNA TGTGCCAGCAGCTGGGGACCAAATGAAAAACTGTTTTTT. Amino acid sequence: CASSWGPNEKLFF.

V usage is TRBV11-3 and J usage is TRBJ2-7, with D hard to call. CDR1 and CDR2 (germline): SGHNT, YENEEA. This CDR3 region has 15 residues. Between the trimmed V and J ends, which lost 3 bases and 2 bases, there was a span of 14 bases. CDR3 sequence: CASSLALGRTYEQYF. CDR3 sequence (DNA): TGTGCCAGCAGCTTGGCCCTCGGACGCACCTACGAGCAGTACTTC.

To note about this clonotype: At one end the junction does not follow the germline gene, possibly because of a read error. This chain links TRBV7-7 with TRBJ1-5; D is unclear. The CDR3 is 14 amino acids. CDR1 and CDR2 from the germline V gene are SSHAT and FNYEAQ (reference sequence). This chain's CDR3 is CASSLRKSGQPQHF. Written as DNA, the CDR3 is TGTGCTAGCAGCTTAAGGAAGTCGGGGCAGCCCCAGCATTTT.

This clonotype was seen only a few times. This rearrangement joins TRBV12-3 or TRBV12-4 to TRBJ1-6; D call uncertain. V was cut by 3 bases and J by 6 bases, with 9 bases left in between. The CDR3 spans 14 residues. CDR3 region: CASSLARTNSPLHF. The CDR3 DNA reads as TGTGCCAGCAGTTTGGCCAGGACTAATTCACCCCTCCACTTT.